This is a list of T cell receptor beta chains from one sample in a study of cytomegalovirus exposure and HLA in healthy donors. Clones were read by immunoSEQ multiplex PCR, and TCRdb kept only the in-frame ones, dropping some. The sample consists of over 250,000 clones, roughly 85% of them appearing once. Material: PBMCs. These receptors all stem from a woman younger than 30 in good health and CMV-seronegative. The CDR3 runs from the conserved cysteine through the conserved F or W.

J gene: TRBJ2-3
V gene: TRBV5-1
CDR3 protein: CASSLVRDRGTDTQYF

J gene: TRBJ2-7
V gene: TRBV28
CDR3 protein: CASSSGGATSNYEQYF

J gene: TRBJ2-3
V gene: TRBV27
CDR3 protein: CASSPERGQSTDTQYF

J gene: TRBJ2-1
V gene: TRBV11-3
CDR3 protein: CASSLVPGGSYNEQFF

J gene: TRBJ1-1
V gene: TRBV11-2
CDR3 protein: CASSSVEGGTEAFF

J gene: TRBJ1-2
V gene: TRBV10-3
CDR3 protein: CAITGQGPGYTF

J gene: TRBJ2-2
V gene: TRBV9
CDR3 protein: CASSVGVHGLFF

J gene: TRBJ2-1
V gene: TRBV6-5
CDR3 protein: CASSYSTDNEQFF

J gene: TRBJ1-1
V gene: TRBV28
CDR3 protein: CASRTPGKGFGNEAFF

J gene: TRBJ1-1
V gene: TRBV5-1
CDR3 protein: CASREDSMNTEAFF

J gene: TRBJ2-2
V gene: TRBV5-4
CDR3 protein: CASSTAGGPAGELFF

J gene: TRBJ2-7
V gene: TRBV2
CDR3 protein: CASSASSGSEQYF

J gene: TRBJ2-7
V gene: TRBV30
CDR3 protein: CASATAYEQYF

J gene: TRBJ1-5
V gene: TRBV7-9
CDR3 protein: CASSLGQQQPQHF

J gene: TRBJ2-7
V gene: TRBV19
CDR3 protein: CASSIGTGRISYEQYF

J gene: TRBJ2-3
V gene: TRBV5-1
CDR3 protein: CASSALGRGTDTQYF

J gene: TRBJ2-7
V gene: TRBV30
CDR3 protein: CARIPRGAYEQYF

J gene: TRBJ2-2
V gene: TRBV2
CDR3 protein: CASSEGTSGIYAGELFF

J gene: TRBJ2-7
V gene: TRBV7-9
CDR3 protein: CASSPTRGTGSSYEQYF

J gene: TRBJ2-2
V gene: TRBV6-4
CDR3 protein: CVFSGYTGELFF

J gene: TRBJ2-7
V gene: TRBV5-6
CDR3 protein: CASSLSPDREIYEQYF

J gene: TRBJ1-2
V gene: TRBV9
CDR3 protein: CASSVTGKRGPPYGYTF

J gene: TRBJ2-7
V gene: TRBV2
CDR3 protein: CASSDGRTYEQYF